These T cell receptor beta chains were read from a single sample in a study of T-cell memory formation after mild COVID-19. TCRdb processed the 5' RACE reads anew with MiXCR; each CDR3 protein has one entry. Found here are hundreds of thousands of distinct CDR3 sequences, 20% of them singletons; the top ten hold around an eighth. The sequenced material came from PBMCs or a T cell subset sorted from them (not recorded which). Receptors originate from an adult woman who had mild COVID-19 (a few samples of this study predate the infection). Cell type and time point are not known. The CDR3 runs from the conserved cysteine through the conserved F or W. A D gene is named only where the DNA matches it firmly. Clone sizes are given selectively: once, few, many, or a class where the clone is expanded.

j_call cdr3_length v_call d_call clone_size cdr3_aa cdr3_nt
TRBJ2-7 14 TRBV6-5 TRBD2 few CASSPGGGVGRQYF TGTGCCAGCAGTCCGGGGGGGGGAGTAGGTCGGCAGTACTTC
TRBJ2-5 13 TRBV7-9 . many CASSLEQAETQYF TGTGCCAGCAGCTTAGAGCAGGCAGAGACCCAGTACTTC
TRBJ2-7 14 TRBV7-9 TRBD2 . CASSGSGRSYEQYF TGTGCCAGCAGTGGGAGCGGGAGGTCCTACGAGCAGTACTTC
TRBJ1-5 12 TRBV2 . . CASRGEGQPQHF TGTGCCAGCAGGGGGGAAGGTCAGCCCCAGCATTTT
TRBJ1-2 13 TRBV7-9 . many CASSSGRNYGYTF TGTGCCAGCAGCTCCGGGAGGAACTATGGCTACACCTTC
TRBJ2-1 16 TRBV20-1 TRBD2 few CSAASGTRYLYNEQFF TGCAGTGCTGCAAGCGGGACCCGTTATCTCTACAATGAGCAGTTCTTC
TRBJ2-2 15 TRBV6-5 . . CASSRGPTSGGELFF TGTGCCAGCAGTAGGGGACCGACGTCAGGCGGGGAGCTGTTTTTT
TRBJ1-6 15 TRBV25-1 . . CASRDTGVYNSHLHF TGTGCCAGCAGAGACACAGGCGTCTATAATTCACACCTCCACTTT
TRBJ2-7 19 TRBV10-3 TRBD2 few CAISGLGLAGIKTIHEQYF TGTGCCATCAGTGGGCTGGGACTAGCGGGAATCAAAACGATCCACGAGCAGTACTTC
TRBJ2-3 18 TRBV7-9 TRBD1 . CASSLVGPDRGRQDTQYF TGTGCCAGCAGCTTAGTAGGACCTGACAGGGGGCGTCAAGATACGCAGTATTTT
TRBJ2-7 14 TRBV30 . few CAWSRTHGSNEQYF TGTGCCTGGAGCAGGACCCATGGGTCTAACGAGCAGTACTTC
TRBJ2-5 19 TRBV7-2 . few CASSLGWTGTGRGEETQYF TGTGCCAGCAGCTTAGGCTGGACGGGCACGGGGCGAGGCGAAGAGACCCAGTACTTC
TRBJ2-1 14 TRBV20-1 . . CSAPSGLIYNEQFF TGCAGTGCTCCATCCGGACTCATCTACAATGAGCAGTTCTTC
TRBJ1-1 12 TRBV24-1 . . CATSDRIWGAFF TGTGCCACCAGTGATCGAATCTGGGGAGCTTTCTTT
TRBJ2-7 13 TRBV20-1 . many CSARYRIPFEQYF TGCAGTGCTAGATACAGGATCCCCTTCGAGCAGTACTTC
TRBJ2-5 14 TRBV7-3 . . CASSSGQFQETQYF TGTGCCAGCAGCTCTGGACAGTTCCAAGAGACCCAGTACTTC
TRBJ1-5 14 TRBV6-1 . few CASSESSGWRPQHF TGTGCCAGCAGTGAAAGTTCGGGGTGGCGGCCCCAGCATTTT
TRBJ2-1 13 TRBV15 . few CATSRRVINEQFF TGTGCCACCAGCAGGAGGGTGATCAATGAGCAGTTCTTC
TRBJ2-5 12 TRBV5-6 . . CASGHFQETQYF TGTGCCAGCGGGCATTTCCAAGAGACCCAGTACTTC
TRBJ2-1 13 TRBV5-1 . . CASSLKPTNEQFF TGCGCCAGCAGCTTGAAACCGACCAATGAGCAGTTCTTC
TRBJ2-1 15 TRBV3-1 . few CASSQEQVARGEQFF TGTGCCAGCAGCCAAGAACAGGTTGCTCGGGGGGAGCAGTTCTTC
TRBJ2-3 16 TRBV11-3 TRBD1 few CASSLAQGIGTDTQYF TGTGCCAGCAGCTTAGCACAGGGGATCGGGACAGATACGCAGTATTTT
TRBJ1-2 13 TRBV29-1 . . CSVESSKSYGYTF TGCAGCGTTGAATCGTCGAAGAGCTATGGCTACACCTTC
TRBJ2-7 15 TRBV5-5 TRBD1 many CASSLVGTGSYEQYF TGTGCCAGCAGCTTGGTAGGGACAGGTTCCTACGAGCAGTACTTC
TRBJ2-5 13 TRBV4-1 . . CASSQMLPETQYF TGCGCCAGCAGCCAGATGCTCCCCGAGACCCAGTACTTC
TRBJ2-7 13 TRBV6-5 . . CASRGNGLYEQYF TGTGCCAGCAGGGGTAACGGGCTATACGAGCAGTACTTC
TRBJ2-6 12 TRBV5-1 . many CASVSGANVLTF TGCGCCAGCGTCTCTGGGGCCAACGTCCTGACTTTC
TRBJ1-4 19 TRBV4-1 . once CASSQVRTGPRTGHEKLFF TGCGCCAGCAGCCAAGTTAGAACAGGGCCGCGAACCGGGCATGAAAAACTGTTTTTT
TRBJ2-1 15 TRBV6-5 TRBD2 . CASSSPGLAAHEQFF TGTGCCAGCAGTTCACCGGGACTAGCGGCCCATGAGCAGTTCTTC
TRBJ1-1 14 TRBV4-1 . . CASSPDPGLSEAFF TGCGCCAGCAGCCCCGACCCAGGGCTTTCTGAAGCTTTCTTT
TRBJ1-5 15 TRBV12-3/TRBV12-4 TRBD1 few CASSLAGTGGGAQHF TGTGCCAGCAGTTTAGCGGGGACAGGGGGAGGGGCCCAGCATTTT